This T cell receptor (beta chain) was sequenced during a study of blood T cell repertoires in COVID-19. Overall study: Material from acute and convalescent COVID-19 was sourced from the United States, Italy and Spain. From T cells, B-cell-depleted T cells, or PBMCs came the material, which was cDNA or gDNA.

Per the original methods: Cell counts per sample came from amplifying reference gene primers. The assay was immunoSEQ multiplex PCR, and TCRdb's table has in-frame clones only and misses some. V, J and clone size are taken as reported in that table, and D and trimming were inferred from the DNA itself. Of about 140,000 clones detected, approximately 85% appear once; the ten largest clones hold around 2.9%. V lost 1 base and J lost 3, with 10 bases in between. The CDR3 consists of 14 residues. In germline, CDR1 is KGHSH, CDR2 LQKENI. The TCR originated in a man aged 45-60 years with acute or convalescent COVID-19. The chain uses TRBV18 and TRBJ2-7; D gene ambiguous. Sequencing was carried out using peripheral blood. CDR3 nucleotides: TGTGCCAGCTCACCACAAGAGGAGAGCTACGAGCAGTACTTC. Translating gives CASSPQEESYEQYF.